The TCR beta chain under discussion was sequenced for a study of radiotherapy plus CTLA-4 blockade in lung cancer. Study at large: Objective responses occurred in 15% to 20% of patients; over 30% had disease control. The study's findings and limits: Tumor-derived TCR clones expanded in blood after radiotherapy plus ipilimumab. Per reports, early blood T cell clone dynamics, plus interferon-beta, forecast response most strongly.

Germline values: CDR1 SQVTM, CDR2 ANQGSEA. The junction had 6 bases not matched to a gene; V was cut back by 7 bases and J by 6 bases. CDR3 size: 13 residues. Points on this clone: Its antigen is not known.

Assay used: immunoSEQ multiplex PCR; TCRdb lists only in-frame clones, some missing. The data hold about 95,000 clones, with 83% observed a single time. The source is a human donor with non-small cell lung cancer who had stable disease on radiotherapy plus ipilimumab. The chain has TRBV29-1 and TRBJ2-2; TRBD1 aligns across 9 bases. This sample comprised peripheral blood, obtained from a patient treated with radiotherapy plus ipilimumab. CDR3 protein: CSAKQGAPGELFF. Here the CDR3 DNA reads TGCAGCGCTAAACAGGGGGCCCCCGGGGAGCTGTTTTTT.